Shown below are 10 T cell receptor beta chains from a single sample sequenced in a study of early stage breast cancer tumors. Sequencing used immunoSEQ multiplex PCR; TCRdb keeps in-frame clones, though not all of them. The sample carries fewer than 50,000 clones, about 78% recorded once. Sample: blood. These receptors were taken from a person aged 45-60 years with breast cancer.

This chain links TRBV6-6 with TRBJ1-2; D gene unclear. Trimming removed 2 bases from V and 5 bases from J, with 15 bases in between. Germline CDR1 is MNHNY and CDR2 is SVGAGI (reference sequence). The CDR3 runs to 15 residues. CDR3 loop: CASSYGPSYQYGYTF. The CDR3 region has the DNA TGTGCCAGCAGTTACGGCCCCTCTTATCAATATGGCTACACCTTC.

The genes are TRBV27 and TRBJ2-1, with D maybe TRBD2 (5 bases). V lost 5 bases and J 7 bases, leaving 9 bases between the germline ends. This CDR3 region has 12 residues. Germline V gives CDR1 MNHEY, CDR2 SMNVEV (reference sequence). The CDR3 DNA reads TGTGCCAGCAGTCAACCGGGGAATGAGCAGTTCTTC. Protein sequence: CASSQPGNEQFF.

This clone was counted once. V is TRBV11-3 and J is TRBJ2-5, with D perhaps TRBD2 (6 bases). The V gene lost 3 bases and the J gene lost 2 bases, with 13 bases spanning the gap. The germline CDR1 and CDR2 sequences are SGHNT and YENEEA. The CDR3 is made up of 15 amino acids. The DNA for the CDR3 is TGTGCCAGCAGCTTCCTCCTTGGGGGGCAAGAGACCCAGTACTTC. It codes for CASSFLLGGQETQYF.

This clone was observed once. This chain connects TRBV27 to TRBJ2-2; D may be TRBD2 (6 bases). Germline CDR1 MNHEY, CDR2 SMNVEV (reference sequence). Trimming removed 3 bases from V and 6 bases from J, with 14 bases in between. The CDR3 is made up of 15 amino acids. The DNA for the CDR3 is TGTGCCAGCAGTTTGGCCAGGGAGGTCCCCGGGGAGCTGTTTTTT. Encoded protein: CASSLAREVPGELFF.

This chain connects TRBV19 to TRBJ1-1; 8 bases fit TRBD1. J gave up 7 bases and V 7 bases, and 23 bases lay outside the gene matches. The CDR3 contains 18 residues. Looked up from germline, CDR1 is LNHDA and CDR2 is SQIVND (reference sequence). The CDR3 spells CASTHQKQGERRYGEAFF. Here the CDR3 DNA reads TGTGCCAGTACCCATCAGAAACAGGGGGAGAGGAGGTACGGTGAAGCTTTCTTT.

DNA for the CDR3: TGTGCCAGCAGCGTCCGGACAGGGATAAACTATGGCTACACCTTC. Its translation is CASSVRTGINYGYTF. This chain uses TRBV7-2 with TRBJ1-2; 8 nucleotides agree with TRBD1. V shed 5 bases and J 2 bases; nucleotides not matched to a gene: 7. The CDR3 has 15 amino acids. Germline V gene lookup returns CDR1 SGHTA and CDR2 FQGNSA. The full variable domain, completed using reference TRBV7-2 and TRBJ1-2, is GAGVSQSPSNKVTEKGKDVELRCDPISGHTALYWYRQSLGQGLEFLIYFQGNSAPDKSGLPSDRFSAERTGGSVSTLTIQRTQQEDSAVYLCASSVRTGINYGYTFGSGTRLTVV.

The V call is TRBV2, the J call TRBJ2-3, with TRBD2 matching over 8 bases. Germline lookup yields CDR1 SNHLY and CDR2 FYNNEI. This CDR3 has 13 amino acids. After removal of 8 bases from V and 2 bases from J, the junction contained 3 bases not matched to a gene. CDR3 sequence reads: CASRGGPTDTQYF. CDR3 nucleotide sequence: TGTGCCAGCCGCGGGGGGCCCACAGATACGCAGTATTTT.

The chain uses TRBV2 and TRBJ1-1, with D unresolved. The CDR3 is made up of 13 amino acids. V was clipped by 5 bases and J by 3 bases, with 10 bases between them. CDR1 is SNHLY, CDR2 FYNNEI, per germline. In DNA, the CDR3 is TGTGCCAGCAGTTTCCATACAGACACTGAAGCTTTCTTT. Protein: CASSFHTDTEAFF.

Comment on this clone: Other nucleotide sequences in the sample specify the same CDR3. This chain links TRBV15 with TRBJ2-7, with 9 bases lining up with TRBD2. The ends lost 0 bases at V and 2 bases at J; junction bases unmatched: 5. The length of the CDR3 is 16 residues. Germline V gene data show CDR1 as LNHNV and CDR2 as YYDKDF (reference sequence). This CDR3 is CATSRDFSGRPYEQYF. The CDR3 DNA sequence: TGTGCCACCAGCAGAGACTTTAGCGGGAGACCCTACGAGCAGTACTTC.

This sequence joins TRBV13 and TRBJ2-7; 11 nucleotides align to TRBD2. Germline trimming cut 0 bases from V and 0 bases from J; bases unmatched to any gene: 10. The CDR3 has 19 amino acids. Germline-derived CDR1 and CDR2 are PRHDT and FYEKMQ (reference sequence). CDR3: CASSLGGGLADPSSYEQYF. The CDR3 region has the DNA TGTGCCAGCAGCTTAGGCGGGGGACTAGCGGACCCCAGCTCCTACGAGCAGTACTTC.